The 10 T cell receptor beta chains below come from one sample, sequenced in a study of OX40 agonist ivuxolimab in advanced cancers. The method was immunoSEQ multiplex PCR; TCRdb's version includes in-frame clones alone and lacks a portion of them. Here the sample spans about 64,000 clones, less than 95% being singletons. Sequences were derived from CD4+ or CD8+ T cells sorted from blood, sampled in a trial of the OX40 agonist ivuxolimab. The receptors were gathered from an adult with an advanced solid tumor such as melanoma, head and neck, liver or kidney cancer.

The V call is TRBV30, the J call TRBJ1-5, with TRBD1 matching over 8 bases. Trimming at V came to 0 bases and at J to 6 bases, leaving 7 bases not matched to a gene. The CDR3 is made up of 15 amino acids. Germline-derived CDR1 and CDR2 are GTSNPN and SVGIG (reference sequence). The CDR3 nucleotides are TGTGCCTGGAGTGTCTCAGGGGGCGCGGGTCAGCCCCAGCATTTT. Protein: CAWSVSGGAGQPQHF.

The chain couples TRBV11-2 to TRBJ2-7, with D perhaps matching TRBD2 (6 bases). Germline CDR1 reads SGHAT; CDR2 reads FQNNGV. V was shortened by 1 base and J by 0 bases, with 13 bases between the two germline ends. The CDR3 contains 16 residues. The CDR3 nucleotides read TGTGCCAGCAGCTTAGCAATAGCGGATAGCTCCTACGAGCAGTACTTC. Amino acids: CASSLAIADSSYEQYF.

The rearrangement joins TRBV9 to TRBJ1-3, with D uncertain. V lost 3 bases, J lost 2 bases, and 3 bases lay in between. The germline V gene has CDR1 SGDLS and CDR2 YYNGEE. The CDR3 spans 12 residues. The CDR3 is CASSDAGNTIYF. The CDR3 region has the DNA TGTGCCAGCAGCGATGCTGGAAACACCATATATTTT.

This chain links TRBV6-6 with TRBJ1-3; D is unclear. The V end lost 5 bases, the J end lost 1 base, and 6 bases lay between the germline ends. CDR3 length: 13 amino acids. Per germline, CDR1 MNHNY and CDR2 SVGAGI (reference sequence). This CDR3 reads CASSHNSGNTIYF. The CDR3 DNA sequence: TGTGCCAGCAGTCACAATTCTGGAAACACCATATATTTT.

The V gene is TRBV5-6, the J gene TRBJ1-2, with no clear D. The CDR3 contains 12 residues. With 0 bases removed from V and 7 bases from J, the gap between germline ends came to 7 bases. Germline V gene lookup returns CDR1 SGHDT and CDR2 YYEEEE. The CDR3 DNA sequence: TGTGCCAGCAGCTTGGATCCCGGTGGCTACACCTTC. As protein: CASSLDPGGYTF.

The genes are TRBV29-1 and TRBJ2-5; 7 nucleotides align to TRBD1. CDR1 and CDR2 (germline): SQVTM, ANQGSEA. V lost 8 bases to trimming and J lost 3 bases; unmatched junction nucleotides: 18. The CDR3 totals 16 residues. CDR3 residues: CSTSQSYRGAKETQYF. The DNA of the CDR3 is TGCAGCACCAGTCAGTCTTACAGGGGAGCAAAAGAGACCCAGTACTTC.

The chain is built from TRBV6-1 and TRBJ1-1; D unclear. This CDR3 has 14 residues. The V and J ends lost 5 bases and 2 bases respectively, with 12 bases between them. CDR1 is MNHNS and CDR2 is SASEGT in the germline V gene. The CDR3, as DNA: TGTGCCAGCAGTAAAACATGGGCCAACACTGAAGCTTTCTTT. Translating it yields CASSKTWANTEAFF.

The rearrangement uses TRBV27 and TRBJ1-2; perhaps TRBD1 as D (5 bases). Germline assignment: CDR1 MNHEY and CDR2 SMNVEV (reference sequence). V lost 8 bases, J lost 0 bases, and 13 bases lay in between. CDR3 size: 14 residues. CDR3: CASGGTATNYGYTF. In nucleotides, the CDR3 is TGTGCCAGCGGCGGGACGGCGACTAACTATGGCTACACCTTC.

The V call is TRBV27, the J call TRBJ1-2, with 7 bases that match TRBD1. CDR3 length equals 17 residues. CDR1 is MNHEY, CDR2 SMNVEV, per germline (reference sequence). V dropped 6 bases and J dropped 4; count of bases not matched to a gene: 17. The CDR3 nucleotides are TGTGCCAGCAGAACCGACCAACAGGGGTTATTTGGCTATGGCTACACCTTC. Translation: CASRTDQQGLFGYGYTF.

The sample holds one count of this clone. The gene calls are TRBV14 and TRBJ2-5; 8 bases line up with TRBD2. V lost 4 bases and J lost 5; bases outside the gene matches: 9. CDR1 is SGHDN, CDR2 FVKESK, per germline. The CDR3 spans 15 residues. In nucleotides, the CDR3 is TGTGCCAGCAGCCGACCCAGCGGGAGACGCGAGACCCAGTACTTC. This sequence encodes CASSRPSGRRETQYF.